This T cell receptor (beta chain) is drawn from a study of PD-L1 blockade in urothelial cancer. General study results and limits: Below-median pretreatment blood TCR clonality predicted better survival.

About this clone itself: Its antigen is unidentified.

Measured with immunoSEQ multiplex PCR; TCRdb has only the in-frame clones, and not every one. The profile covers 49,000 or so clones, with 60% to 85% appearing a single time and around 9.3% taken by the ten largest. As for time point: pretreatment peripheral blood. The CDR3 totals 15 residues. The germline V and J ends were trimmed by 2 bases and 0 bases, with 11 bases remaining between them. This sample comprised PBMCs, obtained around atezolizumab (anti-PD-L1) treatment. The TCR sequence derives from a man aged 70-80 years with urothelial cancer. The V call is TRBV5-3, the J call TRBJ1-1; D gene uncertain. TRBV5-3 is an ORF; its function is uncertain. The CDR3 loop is CARSFHRQVNTEAFF. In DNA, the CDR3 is TGTGCCAGAAGCTTTCATCGTCAGGTGAACACTGAAGCTTTCTTT.